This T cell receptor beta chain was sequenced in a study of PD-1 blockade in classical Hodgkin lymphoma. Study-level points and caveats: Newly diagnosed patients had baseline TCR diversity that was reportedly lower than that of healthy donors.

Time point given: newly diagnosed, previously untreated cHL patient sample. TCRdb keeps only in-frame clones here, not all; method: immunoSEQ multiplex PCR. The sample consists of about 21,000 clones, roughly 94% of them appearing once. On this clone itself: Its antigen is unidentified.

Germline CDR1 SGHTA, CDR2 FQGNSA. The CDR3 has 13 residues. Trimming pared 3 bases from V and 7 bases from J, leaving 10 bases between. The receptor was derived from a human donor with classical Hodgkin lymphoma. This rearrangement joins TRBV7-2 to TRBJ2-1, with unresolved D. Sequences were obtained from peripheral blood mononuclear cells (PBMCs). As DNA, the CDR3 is TGTGCCAGCAGCTTGGGTTTGTTAAATGAGCAGTTCTTC. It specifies CASSLGLLNEQFF.